The clone carrying this T cell receptor beta chain was picked up many times. The CDR3 loop spans 13 amino acids. V lost 4 bases to trimming and J lost 7 bases, with 11 bases between them. Per germline, CDR1 SGHTA and CDR2 FQGNSA. The lymph nodes were axillary draining lymph nodes from breast cancer patients. The record originates from a study of breast tumors, draining lymph nodes, adjacent tissues. TCRdb independently ran MiXCR on the multiplex PCR reads; one entry per CDR3 protein. The top ten hold around 2.3% of the sample, which has approximately 150,000 distinct CDR3 sequences, over 25% seen once.

The J gene is TRBJ1-5, the V gene TRBV7-2; TRBD1 might be the D (6 bases). This TCR came from a female donor with breast cancer. Some clones in this sample may be carry-over from other donors' samples. The specimen sequenced was axillary lymph node tissue. CDR3 nucleotides: TGTGCCAGCAGCTACCGGGACACACAGCCCCAGCATTTT. Translated: CASSYRDTQPQHF. Together with reference TRBV7-2 and TRBJ1-5, the CDR3 gives the full variable domain: GAGVSQSPSNKVTEKGKDVELRCDPISGHTALYWYRQSLGQGLEFLIYFQGNSAPDKSGLPSDRFSAERTGGSVSTLTIQRTQQEDSAVYLCASSYRDTQPQHFGDGTRLSIL.